This entry lists 10 T cell receptor beta chains sequenced from one sample in a study of T cells after posttransplantation cyclophosphamide. Data came from immunoSEQ multiplex PCR; TCRdb stores just in-frame clones and leaves some out. The table lists 5,500 to 7,500 clones, roughly 98% of them singletons, with roughly 0.85% in the top ten. Sequencing was performed on memory CD4+ T cells sorted from PBMCs. The source is a man aged 35-49 years in good health, CMV-negative, and a related stem cell transplant donor.

The V and J genes are TRBV28 and TRBJ1-2; tentatively, D is TRBD1 (6 bases). The CDR3 has 13 amino acids. Trimming left V 6 bases short and J 5 bases short, with 13 bases between. In germline, CDR1 is MDHEN, CDR2 SYDVKM. CDR3 coding DNA: TGTGCCAGCAGGGAACAGGGACTATATGGCTACACCTTC. It codes for CASREQGLYGYTF.

The rearrangement links TRBV27 to TRBJ2-3; TRBD2 aligns across 9 bases. Germline CDR1 MNHEY, CDR2 SMNVEV (reference sequence). With V trimmed by 3 bases and J by 0 bases, 10 bases remained unmatched. The CDR3 length is 18 residues. CDR3 DNA sequence: TGTGCCAGCAGTTTCCTGAAGCGGGAGGCCCTGAGCACAGATACGCAGTATTTT. It encodes CASSFLKREALSTDTQYF.

This chain joins TRBV7-8 and TRBJ1-4, with D possibly TRBD1 on 5 matching bases. CDR3 length: 15 residues. The germline gives CDR1 SGHVS, CDR2 FQNEAQ. Trimming pared 1 base from V and 5 bases from J, leaving 11 bases between. The CDR3 is CASSLGAGKNEKLFF. The CDR3 DNA follows: TGTGCCAGCAGCTTAGGTGCAGGGAAGAATGAAAAACTGTTTTTT.

The chain combines TRBV6-5 with TRBJ2-7; 10 nucleotides line up with TRBD2. This CDR3 region has 15 residues. With V trimmed by 10 bases and J by 1 base, 10 bases remained unmatched. Germline V lookup: CDR1 MNHEY, CDR2 SVGAGI. This CDR3 reads CATWDRAGGSYEQYF. As DNA, the CDR3 is TGTGCCACCTGGGACAGAGCGGGAGGGTCCTACGAGCAGTACTTC.

The rearrangement joins TRBV11-2 to TRBJ2-7, with 7 bases aligning to TRBD1. Per the germline V gene, CDR1 is SGHAT and CDR2 is FQNNGV. This CDR3 is 12 amino acids long. Trimming removed 2 bases from V and 5 bases from J; junction bases left unmatched: 0. The CDR3 protein is CASSLTGDEQYF. In nucleotides, the CDR3 is TGTGCCAGCAGCTTAACAGGGGACGAGCAGTACTTC.

The rearrangement uses TRBV2 and TRBJ1-2; D perhaps matches TRBD1 (5 bases). There are 15 residues in the CDR3. With 6 bases removed from V and 2 bases from J, the gap between germline ends came to 16 bases. CDR1 and CDR2 from the germline V gene are SNHLY and FYNNEI. The CDR3 DNA reads as TGTGCCAGCAGCCGGTTACCTCAGGGAAACTATGGCTACACCTTC. It translates to CASSRLPQGNYGYTF.

The chain uses TRBV6-6 and TRBJ2-1, with 9 bases that match TRBD1. Germline lookup yields CDR1 MNHNY and CDR2 SVGAGI (reference sequence). This CDR3 is 16 amino acids long. The J segment lost 8 bases and the V segment lost 2 bases, leaving 10 bases of the junction unmatched. CDR3 residues: CASSYGRDRVLDEQFF. In nucleotides, the CDR3 is TGTGCCAGCAGTTACGGAAGGGACAGGGTTTTGGATGAGCAGTTCTTC.

The chain carries TRBV7-6 and TRBJ2-3; the D gene is possibly TRBD2 (5 bases). The CDR3 is made up of 15 amino acids. The germline gives CDR1 SGHVS, CDR2 FNYEAQ. The V and J ends lost 4 bases and 1 base respectively, with 12 bases between them. The CDR3 DNA reads TGTGCCAGCAGCTCATCCTACGGGGGCACAGATACGCAGTATTTT. As protein: CASSSSYGGTDTQYF.

This clone came up once. The chain employs TRBV27 and TRBJ1-1; the match to TRBD1 covers 9 bases. Germline V gene sequence: CDR1 MNHEY, CDR2 SMNVEV (reference sequence). The CDR3 length is 17 residues. Losses at the gene ends were 4 bases for V and 3 bases for J; bases not matched to a gene: 12. CDR3: CASSSAGTGTRDTEAFF. The CDR3 nucleotides read TGTGCCAGCAGTTCCGCCGGGACAGGGACTCGCGACACTGAAGCTTTCTTT.

This sequence joins TRBV15 and TRBJ2-5; 7 positions match TRBD2. Per germline, CDR1 LNHNV and CDR2 YYDKDF (reference sequence). The CDR3 runs to 16 residues. V lost 1 base to trimming and J lost 2 bases; unmatched junction nucleotides: 7. The CDR3 sequence is CATSRGGTSAQETQYF. CDR3 in DNA: TGTGCCACCAGCAGAGGGGGTACTAGCGCTCAAGAGACCCAGTACTTC.